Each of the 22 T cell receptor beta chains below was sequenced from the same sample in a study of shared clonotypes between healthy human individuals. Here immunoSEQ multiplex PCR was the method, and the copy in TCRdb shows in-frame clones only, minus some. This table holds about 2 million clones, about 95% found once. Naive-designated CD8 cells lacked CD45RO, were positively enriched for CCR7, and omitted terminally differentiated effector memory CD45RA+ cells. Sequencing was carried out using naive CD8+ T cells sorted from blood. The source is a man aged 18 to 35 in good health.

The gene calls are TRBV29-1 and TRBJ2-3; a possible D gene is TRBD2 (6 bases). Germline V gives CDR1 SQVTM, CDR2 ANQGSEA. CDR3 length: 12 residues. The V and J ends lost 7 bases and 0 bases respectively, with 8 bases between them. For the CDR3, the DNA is TGCAGCGATGGACTAAGCACAGATACGCAGTATTTT. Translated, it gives CSDGLSTDTQYF.

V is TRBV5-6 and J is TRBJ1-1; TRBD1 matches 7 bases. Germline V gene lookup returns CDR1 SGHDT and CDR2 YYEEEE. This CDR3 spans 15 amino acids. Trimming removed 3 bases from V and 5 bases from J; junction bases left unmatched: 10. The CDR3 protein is CASSSGQHPFTEAFF. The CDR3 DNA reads TGTGCCAGCAGCTCGGGACAGCACCCTTTTACTGAAGCTTTCTTT.

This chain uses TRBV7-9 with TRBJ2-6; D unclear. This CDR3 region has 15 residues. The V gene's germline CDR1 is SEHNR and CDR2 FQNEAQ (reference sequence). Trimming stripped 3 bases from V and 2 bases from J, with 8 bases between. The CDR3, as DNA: TGTGCCAGCAGCTTGGGTCAGACTGGGGCCAACGTCCTGACTTTC. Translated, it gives CASSLGQTGANVLTF.

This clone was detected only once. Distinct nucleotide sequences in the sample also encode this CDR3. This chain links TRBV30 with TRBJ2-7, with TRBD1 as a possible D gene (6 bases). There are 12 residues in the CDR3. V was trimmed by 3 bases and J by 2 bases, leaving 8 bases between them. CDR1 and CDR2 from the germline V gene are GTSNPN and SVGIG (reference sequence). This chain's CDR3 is CAWSRGTYEQYF. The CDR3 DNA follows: TGTGCCTGGAGCAGGGGAACCTACGAGCAGTACTTC.

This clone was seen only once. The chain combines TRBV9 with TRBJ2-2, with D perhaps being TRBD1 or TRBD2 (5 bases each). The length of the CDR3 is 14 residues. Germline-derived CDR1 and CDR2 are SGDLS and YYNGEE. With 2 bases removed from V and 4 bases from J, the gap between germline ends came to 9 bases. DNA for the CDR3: TGTGCCAGCAGCGTTTCAGGGAGCACCGGGGAGCTGTTTTTT. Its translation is CASSVSGSTGELFF.

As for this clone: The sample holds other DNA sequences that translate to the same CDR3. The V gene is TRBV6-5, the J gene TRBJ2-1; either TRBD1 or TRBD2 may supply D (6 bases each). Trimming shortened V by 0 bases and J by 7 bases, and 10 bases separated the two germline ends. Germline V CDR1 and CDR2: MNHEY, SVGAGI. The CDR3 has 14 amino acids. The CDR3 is CASSYSGGRNEQFF. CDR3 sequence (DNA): TGTGCCAGCAGTTACTCTGGGGGGCGGAATGAGCAGTTCTTC.

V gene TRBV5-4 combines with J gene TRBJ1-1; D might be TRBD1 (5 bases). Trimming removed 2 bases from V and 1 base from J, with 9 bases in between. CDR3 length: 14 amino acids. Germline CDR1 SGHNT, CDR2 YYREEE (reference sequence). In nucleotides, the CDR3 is TGTGCCAGCAGCTTTATACAGGAGAACACTGAAGCTTTCTTT. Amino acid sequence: CASSFIQENTEAFF.

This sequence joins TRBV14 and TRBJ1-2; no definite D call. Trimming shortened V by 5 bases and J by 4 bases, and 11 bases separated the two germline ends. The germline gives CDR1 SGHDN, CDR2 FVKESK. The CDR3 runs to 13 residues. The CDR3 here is CASSTGQLYGYTF. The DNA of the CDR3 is TGTGCCAGCAGCACCGGGCAACTCTATGGCTACACCTTC.

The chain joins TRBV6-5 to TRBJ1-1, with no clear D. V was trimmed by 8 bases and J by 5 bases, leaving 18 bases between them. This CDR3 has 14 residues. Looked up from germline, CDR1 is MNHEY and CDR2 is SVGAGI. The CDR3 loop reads CASRIHLAITEAFF. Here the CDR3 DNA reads TGTGCCAGCCGGATCCACCTAGCTATTACTGAAGCTTTCTTT.

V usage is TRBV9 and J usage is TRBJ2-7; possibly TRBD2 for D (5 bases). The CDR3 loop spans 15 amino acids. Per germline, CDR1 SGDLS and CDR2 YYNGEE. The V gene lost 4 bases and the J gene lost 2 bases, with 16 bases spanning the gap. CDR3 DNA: TGTGCCAGCAGCCCCCATACGGGGTCTACCTACGAGCAGTACTTC. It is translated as CASSPHTGSTYEQYF.

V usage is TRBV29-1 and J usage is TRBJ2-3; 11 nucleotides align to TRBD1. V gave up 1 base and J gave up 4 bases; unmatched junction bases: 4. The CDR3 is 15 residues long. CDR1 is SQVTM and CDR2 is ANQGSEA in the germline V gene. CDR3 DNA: TGCAGCGTTGAAGGGACAGGGGGCGGGGCAGATACGCAGTATTTT. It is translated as CSVEGTGGGADTQYF.

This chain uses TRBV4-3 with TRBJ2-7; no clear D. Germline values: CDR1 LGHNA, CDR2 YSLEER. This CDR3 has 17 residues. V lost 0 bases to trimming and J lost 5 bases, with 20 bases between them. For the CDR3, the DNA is TGCGCCAGCAGCCAAGATTTAACGGAAAGGCAGGTCGACGAGCAGTACTTC. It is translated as CASSQDLTERQVDEQYF.

The CDR3 DNA sequence: TGTGCCAGCAGCTTACTTCCTAGCATCGGGGAGACCCAGTACTTC. It specifies CASSLLPSIGETQYF. This sequence joins TRBV5-4 and TRBJ2-5, with D possibly being TRBD2 (5 bases). CDR3 length: 15 residues. V lost 2 bases, J lost 5 bases, and 16 bases lay in between. Germline CDR1 is SGHNT and CDR2 is YYREEE (reference sequence).

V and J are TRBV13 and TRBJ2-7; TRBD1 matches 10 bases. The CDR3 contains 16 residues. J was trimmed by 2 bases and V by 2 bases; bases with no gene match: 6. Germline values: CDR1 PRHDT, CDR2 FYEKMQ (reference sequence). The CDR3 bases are TGTGCCAGCAGCTTACTGGACAGGGGGATTCCCTACGAGCAGTACTTC. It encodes CASSLLDRGIPYEQYF. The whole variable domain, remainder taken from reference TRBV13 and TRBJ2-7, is AAGVIQSPRHLIKEKRETATLKCYPIPRHDTVYWYQQGPGQDPQFLISFYEKMQSDKGSIPDRFSAQQFSDYHSELNMSSLELGDSALYFCASSLLDRGIPYEQYFGPGTRLTVT.

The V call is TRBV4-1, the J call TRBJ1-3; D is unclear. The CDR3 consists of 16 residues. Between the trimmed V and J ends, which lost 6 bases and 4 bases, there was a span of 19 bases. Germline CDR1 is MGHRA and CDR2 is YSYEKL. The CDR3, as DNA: TGCGCCAGCAGTGACACGGCACAGTCCTTCGGAAACACCATATATTTT. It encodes CASSDTAQSFGNTIYF.

CDR3 DNA sequence: TGTGCCAGCAGCTTAGACAGGGTTGGCACTGAAGCTTTCTTT. Its translation: CASSLDRVGTEAFF. The chain is built from TRBV7-3 and TRBJ1-1, with TRBD1 matching 7 bases. The junction had 4 bases not matched to a gene; V was cut back by 2 bases and J by 4 bases. CDR1 and CDR2 (germline): SGHTA, FQGTGA. The CDR3 consists of 14 residues. Together with reference TRBV7-3 and TRBJ1-1, the CDR3 gives the full variable domain: GAGVSQTPSNKVTEKGKYVELRCDPISGHTALYWYRQSLGQGPEFLIYFQGTGAADDSGLPNDRFFAVRPEGSVSTLKIQRTERGDSAVYLCASSLDRVGTEAFFGQGTRLTVV.

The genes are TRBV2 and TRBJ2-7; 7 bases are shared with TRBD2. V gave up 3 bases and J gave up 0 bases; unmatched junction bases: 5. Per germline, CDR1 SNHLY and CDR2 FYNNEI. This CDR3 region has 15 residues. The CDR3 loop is CASSDPGLSSYEQYF. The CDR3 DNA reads TGTGCCAGCAGTGATCCGGGACTAAGCTCCTACGAGCAGTACTTC.

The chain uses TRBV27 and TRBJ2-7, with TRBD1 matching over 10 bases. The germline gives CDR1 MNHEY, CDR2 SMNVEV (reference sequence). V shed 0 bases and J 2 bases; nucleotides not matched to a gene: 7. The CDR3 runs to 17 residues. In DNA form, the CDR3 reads TGTGCCAGCAGTTTATCGATTGCTGGACAGGGGGCCTACGAGCAGTACTTC. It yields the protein CASSLSIAGQGAYEQYF.

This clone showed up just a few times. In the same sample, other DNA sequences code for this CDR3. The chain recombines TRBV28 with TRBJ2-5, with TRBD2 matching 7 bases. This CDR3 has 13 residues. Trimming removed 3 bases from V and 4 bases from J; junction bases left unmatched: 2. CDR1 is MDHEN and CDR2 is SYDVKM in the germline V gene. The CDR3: CASSLGEGETQYF. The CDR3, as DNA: TGTGCCAGCAGTTTGGGGGAGGGAGAGACCCAGTACTTC. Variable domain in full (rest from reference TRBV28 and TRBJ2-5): DVKVTQSSRYLVKRTGEKVFLECVQDMDHENMFWYRQDPGLGLRLIYFSYDVKMKEKGDIPEGYSVSREKKERFSLILESASTNQTSMYLCASSLGEGETQYFGPGTRLLVL.

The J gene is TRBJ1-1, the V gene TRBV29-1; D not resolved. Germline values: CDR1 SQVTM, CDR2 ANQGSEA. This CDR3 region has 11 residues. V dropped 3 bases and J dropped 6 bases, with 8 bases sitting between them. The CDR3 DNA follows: TGCAGCGTTGAGAGGGTATCTGAAGCTTTCTTT. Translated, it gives CSVERVSEAFF.

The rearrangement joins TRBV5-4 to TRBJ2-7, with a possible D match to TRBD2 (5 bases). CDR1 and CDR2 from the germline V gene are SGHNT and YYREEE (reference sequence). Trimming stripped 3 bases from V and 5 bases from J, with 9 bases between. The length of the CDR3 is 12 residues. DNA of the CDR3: TGTGCCAGCAGCTCAGGACTGCACGAGCAGTACTTC. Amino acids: CASSSGLHEQYF.

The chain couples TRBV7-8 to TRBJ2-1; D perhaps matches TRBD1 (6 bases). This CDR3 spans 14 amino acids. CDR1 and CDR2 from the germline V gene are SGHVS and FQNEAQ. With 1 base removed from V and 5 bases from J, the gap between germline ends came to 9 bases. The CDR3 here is CASSLDRANNEQFF. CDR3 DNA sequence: TGTGCCAGCAGCTTAGACAGGGCAAACAATGAGCAGTTCTTC.